The rows below give T cell receptor beta chains drawn from one sample of a study of neurological immune-mediated disorders. TCRdb recomputed calls from the 5' RACE reads with MiXCR, one row per CDR3 protein. The table shows about 33,000 distinct CDR3 sequences, with around an eighth occurring only once. The sample was PBMCs. All receptors come from a woman between 40 and 50 years old in good health. The CDR3 runs from the conserved cysteine through the conserved F or W. The D gene is left open where the match is weak. For some rows the clone size is stated as once, few or many, or as a class when expanded; others skip it.

J: TRBJ1-2; D: TRBD1; V: TRBV15; size: many; CDR3: CATSRDRTGSSGYTF; DNA: TGTGCCACCAGCAGGGACCGGACAGGTTCTTCTGGCTACACCTTC
J: TRBJ1-2; D: NA; V: TRBV29-1; size: many; CDR3: CSVPPDSLSGGYTF; DNA: TGCAGCGTCCCCCCTGATTCCTTGTCGGGTGGCTACACCTTC
J: TRBJ2-4; D: NA; V: TRBV7-2; size: NA; CDR3: CASSLGLAAKNIGYF; DNA: TGTGCCAGCAGCTTAGGCCTAGCAGCGAAAAACATTGGGTACTTC
J: TRBJ1-2; D: NA; V: TRBV12-3/TRBV12-4; size: many; CDR3: CASSFRGGEGYTF; DNA: TGTGCCAGCAGTTTTCGGGGGGGTGAGGGCTACACCTTC
J: TRBJ2-1; D: TRBD2; V: TRBV5-1; size: many; CDR3: CASSLESSGIYNEQFF; DNA: TGCGCCAGCAGCTTGGAATCTAGCGGGATCTACAATGAGCAGTTCTTC
J: TRBJ2-3; D: NA; V: TRBV10-1; size: many; CDR3: CASSYSTDTQYF; DNA: TGCGCCAGCAGTTATAGCACAGATACGCAGTATTTT
J: TRBJ1-4; D: TRBD1; V: TRBV6-5; size: many; CDR3: CASRETGIEKLFF; DNA: TGTGCCAGCAGAGAGACAGGGATTGAAAAACTGTTTTTT
J: TRBJ1-1; D: NA; V: TRBV7-2; size: NA; CDR3: CASSLWAEVNTEAFF; DNA: TGTGCCAGTAGCTTATGGGCAGAAGTGAACACTGAAGCTTTCTTT
J: TRBJ2-3; D: TRBD2; V: TRBV20-1; size: many; CDR3: CSAESVKSGATDTQYF; DNA: TGCAGTGCTGAATCGGTGAAGAGCGGGGCCACAGATACGCAGTATTTT
J: TRBJ2-5; D: TRBD1; V: TRBV20-1; size: many; CDR3: CSANRGAQETQYF; DNA: TGCAGTGCTAACAGGGGCGCACAAGAGACCCAGTACTTC
J: TRBJ2-3; D: TRBD2; V: TRBV5-1; size: few; CDR3: CASSTGGYTDTQYF; DNA: TGCGCCAGCAGCACCGGGGGGTACACAGATACGCAGTATTTT
J: TRBJ1-2; D: NA; V: TRBV6-1; size: many; CDR3: CASLTGRDGYTF; DNA: TGTGCCAGCCTCACAGGAAGGGATGGCTACACCTTC
J: TRBJ2-3; D: NA; V: TRBV27; size: many; CDR3: CASSLGGWGTDTQYF; DNA: TGTGCCAGCAGTTTAGGCGGGTGGGGCACAGATACGCAGTATTTT
J: TRBJ2-7; D: TRBD2; V: TRBV20-1; size: NA; CDR3: CSANPGLAGIGEQYF; DNA: TGCAGTGCCAATCCAGGACTAGCGGGTATAGGGGAGCAGTACTTC
J: TRBJ2-7; D: TRBD1; V: TRBV6-2/TRBV6-3; size: many; CDR3: CASSYSGTGKNEQYF; DNA: TGTGCCAGCAGTTACTCGGGGACAGGGAAGAACGAGCAGTACTTC
J: TRBJ2-3; D: TRBD1; V: TRBV12-3/TRBV12-4; size: many; CDR3: CASSSGPGQGVDTQYF; DNA: TGTGCCAGCAGTTCCGGACCGGGACAGGGAGTGGATACGCAGTATTTT
J: TRBJ1-1; D: NA; V: TRBV5-1; size: many; CDR3: CASSLGTMNTEAFF; DNA: TGCGCCAGCAGCTTAGGCACCATGAACACTGAAGCTTTCTTT
J: TRBJ2-6; D: NA; V: TRBV12-3/TRBV12-4; size: many; CDR3: CASSLRASGANVLTF; DNA: TGTGCCAGCAGTCTCCGCGCCTCTGGGGCCAACGTCCTGACTTTC
J: TRBJ2-3; D: TRBD2; V: TRBV12-3/TRBV12-4; size: many; CDR3: CASSLAPGLAGFTDTQYF; DNA: TGTGCCAGCAGTCTGGCTCCGGGACTAGCGGGGTTCACAGATACGCAGTATTTT
J: TRBJ2-5; D: TRBD1; V: TRBV7-2; size: many; CDR3: CASSWRTGGEETQYF; DNA: TGTGCCAGCAGCTGGAGGACAGGGGGCGAGGAGACCCAGTACTTC
J: TRBJ2-1; D: NA; V: TRBV5-5; size: many; CDR3: CASSLSFGEQFF; DNA: TGTGCCAGCAGCTTGTCGTTCGGTGAGCAGTTCTTC
J: TRBJ2-7; D: NA; V: TRBV20-1; size: once; CDR3: CSAPRPGSTYEQYF; DNA: TGCAGTGCCCCACGTCCCGGGTCAACCTACGAGCAGTACTTC
J: TRBJ1-1; D: NA; V: TRBV20-1; size: many; CDR3: CSALKGGFMNTEAFF; DNA: TGCAGTGCTCTAAAGGGTGGGTTCATGAACACTGAAGCTTTCTTT
J: TRBJ2-6; D: NA; V: TRBV25-1; size: many; CDR3: CASSEYTGSGANVLTF; DNA: TGTGCCAGCAGTGAATATACGGGGTCAGGGGCCAACGTCCTGACTTTC
J: TRBJ1-5; D: NA; V: TRBV7-2; size: many; CDR3: CASSLGGFNQPQHF; DNA: TGTGCCAGCAGCTTAGGAGGGTTTAATCAGCCCCAGCATTTT
J: TRBJ2-7; D: NA; V: TRBV4-3; size: many; CDR3: CASSPYEQYF; DNA: TGCGCCAGCTCCCCCTACGAGCAGTACTTC
J: TRBJ2-3; D: TRBD2; V: TRBV7-2; size: many; CDR3: CASSLIGGGALDTQYF; DNA: TGTGCCAGCAGCTTAATCGGCGGGGGGGCCTTAGATACGCAGTATTTT
J: TRBJ1-1; D: NA; V: TRBV7-8; size: NA; CDR3: CASSHPGTEAFF; DNA: TGTGCCAGCAGCCACCCAGGCACTGAAGCTTTCTTT
J: TRBJ2-7; D: NA; V: TRBV5-1; size: many; CDR3: CASSLTASSYEQYF; DNA: TGCGCCAGCAGCTTGACTGCCTCCTCCTACGAGCAGTACTTC
J: TRBJ2-5; D: NA; V: TRBV20-1; size: many; CDR3: CSGQGYETQYF; DNA: TGCAGTGGTCAGGGGTACGAGACCCAGTACTTC
J: TRBJ2-7; D: TRBD2; V: TRBV6-4; size: NA; CDR3: CASSLLTGLLSYEQYF; DNA: TGTGCCAGCAGCCTACTGACGGGACTACTCTCCTACGAGCAGTACTTC
J: TRBJ2-7; D: NA; V: TRBV6-5; size: many; CDR3: CASSYRPSSYEQYF; DNA: TGTGCCAGCAGTTACCGCCCCAGCTCCTACGAGCAGTACTTC
J: TRBJ2-2; D: NA; V: TRBV5-1; size: NA; CDR3: CASSLEPTGELFF; DNA: TGCGCCAGCAGCTTGGAACCCACCGGGGAGCTGTTTTTT
J: TRBJ2-3; D: NA; V: TRBV21-1; size: many; CDR3: CASSKVAGYTDTQYF; DNA: TGTGCCAGCAGCAAAGTAGCGGGATACACAGATACGCAGTATTTT
J: TRBJ2-3; D: NA; V: TRBV7-2; size: many; CDR3: CASSLALGGANTQYF; DNA: TGTGCCAGCAGCTTAGCGCTCGGCGGGGCGAATACGCAGTATTTT
J: TRBJ2-1; D: NA; V: TRBV10-3; size: NA; CDR3: CAISEGSYEQFF; DNA: TGTGCCATCAGTGAGGGCAGCTATGAGCAGTTCTTC
J: TRBJ1-3; D: NA; V: TRBV6-5; size: NA; CDR3: CASSIGSGRAGNTIYF; DNA: TGTGCCAGCAGCATAGGGTCTGGCAGGGCTGGAAACACCATATATTTT
J: TRBJ2-2; D: TRBD2; V: TRBV5-1; size: many; CDR3: CASSRDSGRGTGELFF; DNA: TGCGCCAGCAGCCGCGATAGCGGGAGAGGGACCGGGGAGCTGTTTTTT
J: TRBJ2-3; D: TRBD2; V: TRBV5-1; size: many; CDR3: CASHSGRAVTDTQYF; DNA: TGCGCCAGCCATAGCGGGAGGGCCGTAACAGATACGCAGTATTTT
J: TRBJ1-4; D: NA; V: TRBV20-1; size: many; CDR3: CSAPPVTDGSEKLFF; DNA: TGCAGTGCCCCGCCGGTAACTGATGGTAGTGAAAAACTGTTTTTT
J: TRBJ1-1; D: NA; V: TRBV6-1; size: many; CDR3: CASSEFQGFTEAFF; DNA: TGTGCCAGCAGTGAATTTCAGGGCTTTACTGAAGCTTTCTTT
J: TRBJ2-3; D: NA; V: TRBV7-3; size: many; CDR3: CASASGGKDTQYF; DNA: TGTGCCAGCGCCTCCGGCGGCAAAGATACGCAGTATTTT
J: TRBJ2-7; D: TRBD1; V: TRBV5-1; size: many; CDR3: CASSAGQGDSYEQYF; DNA: TGCGCCAGCAGCGCGGGACAGGGTGACTCCTACGAGCAGTACTTC
J: TRBJ2-7; D: NA; V: TRBV6-1; size: many; CDR3: CASSDRRGYPNEQYF; DNA: TGTGCCAGCAGTGATCGCAGGGGATATCCCAACGAGCAGTACTTC
J: TRBJ2-7; D: NA; V: TRBV6-5; size: NA; CDR3: CAGAPRMGREQYF; DNA: TGTGCCGGCGCCCCCCGGATGGGGCGCGAGCAGTACTTC
J: TRBJ2-3; D: NA; V: TRBV7-9; size: many; CDR3: CASSFPPSAQSTDTQYF; DNA: TGTGCCAGCAGCTTTCCGCCCAGCGCGCAAAGCACAGATACGCAGTATTTT
J: TRBJ2-1; D: NA; V: TRBV5-1; size: many; CDR3: CASSLGHNEQFF; DNA: TGCGCCAGCAGCTTGGGGCACAATGAGCAGTTCTTC
J: TRBJ2-7; D: NA; V: TRBV20-1; size: many; CDR3: CSAPGSTSYEQYF; DNA: TGCAGTGCTCCGGGGTCTACTTCCTACGAGCAGTACTTC
J: TRBJ1-5; D: NA; V: TRBV4-3; size: many; CDR3: CASSQDRWNSNQPQHF; DNA: TGCGCCAGCAGCCAAGATCGATGGAACAGTAATCAGCCCCAGCATTTT
J: TRBJ2-2; D: TRBD1; V: TRBV10-3; size: many; CDR3: CATGQGANTGELFF; DNA: TGTGCCACCGGACAGGGGGCGAACACCGGGGAGCTGTTTTTT
J: TRBJ2-7; D: TRBD2; V: TRBV9; size: many; CDR3: CASSVGGRDGYEQYF; DNA: TGTGCCAGCAGCGTAGGCGGGAGGGACGGCTACGAGCAGTACTTC
J: TRBJ1-1; D: TRBD1; V: TRBV2; size: medium-sized; CDR3: CASSEEGGGTTEAFF; DNA: TGTGCCAGCAGTGAAGAGGGAGGGGGCACAACTGAAGCTTTCTTT
J: TRBJ2-7; D: NA; V: TRBV10-3; size: many; CDR3: CAISEWGRGYEQYF; DNA: TGTGCCATCAGTGAGTGGGGTCGGGGCTACGAGCAGTACTTC
J: TRBJ2-1; D: TRBD2; V: TRBV12-3/TRBV12-4; size: many; CDR3: CASSYSGRVDNEQFF; DNA: TGTGCCAGCAGTTATAGCGGGAGGGTCGACAATGAGCAGTTCTTC
J: TRBJ1-5; D: TRBD1; V: TRBV6-2/TRBV6-3; size: many; CDR3: CASRTGGIDNQPQHF; DNA: TGTGCCAGCAGGACAGGGGGAATCGACAATCAGCCCCAGCATTTT